These 2 T cell receptor beta chains share one sample of origin, sequenced in a study of beta chain features in type 1 diabetes (dated by TCRdb to 2017 to 2018). The method was the immunoSEQ multiplex PCR assay. The entire isolated RNA was reverse transcribed using the High Capacity cDNA Reverse Transcription Kit, and thus expressed TCRB transcripts were sequenced. Imported from immuneACCESS, the table was reduced by TCRdb to in-frame sequences with V and J called. These copies leave out some clones; in studies compared against another copy, an unresolved V gene accounts for under half, and the cause of the remainder is not known. In all, the sample holds some 250,000 clones, and roughly 30% of those were seen once. The ten most abundant clones make up roughly 4.1% of the sample. Input material: central memory CD4+ T cells from blood. These receptor sequences come from a man aged 25-45 years in good health.

The chain combines TRBV11-2 with TRBJ2-7; TRBD1 agrees at 8 bases. The CDR3 spans 12 residues. The V segment lost 8 bases and the J segment 4 bases; nucleotides outside the gene matches: 4. Germline assignment: CDR1 SGHAT and CDR2 FQNNGV. The CDR3 region is CASQGAGYEQYF. The CDR3 region has the DNA TGTGCCAGCCAGGGGGCAGGGTACGAGCAGTACTTC.

Written as DNA, the CDR3 is TGTGCCAGCAGCTCGAGTAAGGGAGATACGCAGTATTTT. This gives the protein CASSSSKGDTQYF. This sequence joins TRBV7-9 and TRBJ2-3; D uncertain. Trimming stripped 4 bases from V and 5 bases from J, with 10 bases between. Germline V lookup: CDR1 SEHNR, CDR2 FQNEAQ (reference sequence). The CDR3 sequence is 13 residues long.